This T cell receptor beta chain originates from a study of regulatory T cells in long-lasting Graves disease. The sample's time point: newly diagnosed GD, antithyroid drugs for less than 3 months. PBMCs were the source of the RNA used for TCR sequencing. The CDR3 loop spans 15 amino acids. V shed 10 bases, J shed 0 bases, and the junction held 4 bases outside the gene matches. Germline CDR1 is SNHLY and CDR2 is FYNNEI. This clonotype has at least ten counts. Building the TCR beta libraries relied on iRepertoire HTBI primers, and CDR3 regions underwent Arm-PCR. TCRdb passed the multiplex PCR reads through MiXCR, listing each CDR3 protein once. Here the sample spans hundreds of thousands of distinct CDR3 sequences, about 14% being singletons. This same sample was also part of a study on T cells in Graves' hyperthyroidism and ophthalmopathy.

J is TRBJ2-1 and V is TRBV2; 12 bases fit TRBD2. The sequence came from a man aged 25 to 40 with Graves disease. The material sequenced was peripheral blood mononuclear cells (PBMCs), taken at new diagnosis, from a patient treated with antithyroid drugs. Written as DNA, the CDR3 is TGTGCCACCCGACTAGCGGGAGACTCCTACAATGAGCAGTTCTTC. Translation gives CATRLAGDSYNEQFF. The whole variable domain, remainder taken from reference TRBV2 and TRBJ2-1, is EPEVTQTPSHQVTQMGQEVILRCVPISNHLYFYWYRQILGQKVEFLVSFYNNEISEKSEIFDDQFSVERPDGSNFTLKIRSTKLEDSAMYFCATRLAGDSYNEQFFGPGTRLTVL.